This TCR beta chain was observed in a study of CD8+CD57+ T cells in acquired aplastic anemia. Study-level background: Quantities of DNA derived from sorted CD4+ and CD8+ cells averaged 3.2 ug. Whole-study results and caveats: The same twenty-nine CD8+ CDR3 sequences occurred in patients and in controls. The CD8+ Simpson's diversity of patients and controls was not significantly different.

Template material for TCR beta VDJ and CDR3 profiling consisted of genomic DNA. TCRdb re-derived calls from the reads in MiXCR, one entry per CDR3 protein. In the table there are around 500,000 distinct CDR3 sequences, approximately 32% of which are singletons. Patients who underwent sequencing had shown CD8+CD57+ cell expansion by flow cytometry. Every patient had severe acquired aplastic anemia. This clonotype was observed at least ten times. The antigen is undetermined. The CDR3 has 13 residues. The V segment lost 4 bases and the J segment 3 bases; nucleotides outside the gene matches: 3. CDR1 SQVTM and CDR2 ANQGSEA come from the germline V gene.

The chain joins TRBV29-1 to TRBJ2-7, with 10 bases lining up with TRBD1. The specimen sequenced was sorted CD4+, CD8+, or CD8+CD57+ T cells (not recorded which) from PBMCs. This receptor was identified in a human donor with aplastic anemia. The CDR3 nucleotides read TGCAGCGTTGTGACAGGGGGCGGCTACGAGCAGTACTTC. Translating gives CSVVTGGGYEQYF.